This T cell receptor (beta chain) was recovered during a study of glioma-infiltrating T cells. This CDR3 contains 15 residues. V was pared by 8 bases and J by 5 bases, with 8 bases of the junction left unmatched. Germline values: CDR1 MNHNS, CDR2 SASEGT. In this sample, this clonotype turned up many times. Amplification of TCR alpha and beta CDR3 regions from RNA used iRepertoire nested multiplex PCR. MiXCR was run by TCRdb on the multiplex PCR reads, yielding one entry per CDR3 protein. The table lists about 130,000 distinct CDR3 sequences, more than 20% of them singletons. J is TRBJ2-3 and V is TRBV6-1; 12 bases are shared with TRBD2. The receptor was derived from a human donor with low-grade glioma or glioblastoma, undergoing nonglioma brain surgery, or in good health (not recorded which). The sample was glioma tissue, nonneoplastic brain tissue, or PBMCs (not recorded which). This CDR3 is CASGWTSGKQDTQYF. Written as DNA, the CDR3 is TGTGCCAGCGGATGGACTAGCGGGAAACAAGATACGCAGTATTTT.